The 12 T cell receptor beta chains in this list originate from one sample, sequenced in a study of OX40 agonist ivuxolimab in advanced cancers. Assay used: immunoSEQ multiplex PCR; TCRdb lists only in-frame clones, some missing. Found here are roughly 89,000 clones, under 95% of them singletons; the top ten hold around 0.33%. The sample in question was CD4+ or CD8+ T cells sorted from blood, obtained in a trial of the OX40 agonist ivuxolimab. All receptors come from an adult with an advanced solid tumor such as melanoma, head and neck, liver or kidney cancer.

This chain joins TRBV7-2 and TRBJ2-2, with TRBD2 matching 12 bases. Trimming took 3 bases from V and 8 from J; bases not matched to a gene: 4. CDR1 and CDR2 (germline): SGHTA, FQGNSA. The CDR3 spans 15 residues. The CDR3, as DNA: TGTGCCAGCAGCTTGGCTAGCGGGAGGGCGGGGGAGCTGTTTTTT. This translates into CASSLASGRAGELFF.

V usage is TRBV5-4 and J usage is TRBJ2-6; 9 bases fit TRBD1. Germline values: CDR1 SGHNT, CDR2 YYREEE (reference sequence). This CDR3 has 16 residues. V shed 4 bases, J shed 4 bases, and the junction held 6 bases outside the gene matches. CDR3 nucleotides: TGTGCCAGCAGCAAACAGGGGGCGGAGGGGGCCAACGTCCTGACTTTC. This translates into CASSKQGAEGANVLTF. The entire variable domain, with the rest obtained from reference TRBV5-4 and TRBJ2-6, is as follows: ETGVTQSPTHLIKTRGQQVTLRCSSQSGHNTVSWYQQALGQGPQFIFQYYREEENGRGNFPPRFSGLQFPNYSSELNVNALELDDSALYLCASSKQGAEGANVLTFGAGSRLTVL.

The chain joins TRBV28 to TRBJ2-2, with D hard to call. V dropped 5 bases and J dropped 6 bases, with 13 bases sitting between them. The V gene's germline CDR1 is MDHEN and CDR2 SYDVKM. The CDR3 is 14 amino acids. CDR3: CASSLDSSSGELFF. CDR3 nucleotides: TGTGCCAGCAGTCTCGATTCCAGCTCCGGGGAGCTGTTTTTT.

The chain employs TRBV2 and TRBJ2-1; a possible D gene is TRBD2 (6 bases). The germline V gene has CDR1 SNHLY and CDR2 FYNNEI. V shed 3 bases and J shed 7 bases, with 13 bases lying between them. CDR3 length equals 14 residues. The CDR3 loop reads CASSDASAWNEQFF. The CDR3 nucleotides read TGTGCCAGCAGTGACGCTAGCGCGTGGAATGAGCAGTTCTTC.

V gene TRBV9 combines with J gene TRBJ2-3; D assignment may be TRBD1 or TRBD2 (5 bases each). This CDR3 is 14 amino acids long. Germline V gene sequence: CDR1 SGDLS, CDR2 YYNGEE. V was pared by 2 bases and J by 3 bases, with 10 bases between. For the CDR3, the DNA is TGTGCCAGCAGCGTGTCTTGGGGGACAGATACGCAGTATTTT. Protein: CASSVSWGTDTQYF.

The rearrangement uses TRBV29-1 and TRBJ2-1, with 8 bases aligning to TRBD2. The length of the CDR3 is 13 residues. Germline CDR1 SQVTM, CDR2 ANQGSEA. Trimming cost V 4 bases and J 5 bases; bases outside gene matches: 4. CDR3 DNA sequence: TGCAGCGTTGCGGGAGGGCCTAACAATGAGCAGTTCTTC. Its protein is CSVAGGPNNEQFF.

The rearrangement joins TRBV18 to TRBJ2-3; no clear D. CDR3 length: 17 residues. V was pared by 2 bases and J by 2 bases, with 17 bases between. Germline V gene lookup returns CDR1 KGHSH and CDR2 LQKENI. The CDR3 here is CASSPSTVYGATDTQYF. The CDR3 region has the DNA TGTGCCAGCTCACCATCGACCGTTTACGGAGCCACAGATACGCAGTATTTT.

The chain is built from TRBV9 and TRBJ2-1; TRBD2 is a possible D gene (5 bases). V dropped 4 bases and J dropped 4 bases, with 18 bases sitting between them. CDR1 is SGDLS, CDR2 YYNGEE, per germline. CDR3 length: 16 residues. The CDR3 protein is CASSSTGTRLYNEQFF. The CDR3 DNA reads as TGTGCCAGCAGCTCCACGGGAACTCGCTTATACAATGAGCAGTTCTTC.

This chain joins TRBV11-2 and TRBJ2-7, with 7 bases fitting TRBD2. V lost 3 bases to trimming and J lost 0 bases; unmatched junction nucleotides: 5. This CDR3 comprises 15 residues. Germline V gives CDR1 SGHAT, CDR2 FQNNGV. CDR3 sequence (DNA): TGTGCCAGCAGCTTGGGAGGGACGAGCTCCTACGAGCAGTACTTC. It encodes CASSLGGTSSYEQYF.

The genes are TRBV5-1 and TRBJ2-7; the match to TRBD2 covers 13 bases. CDR3 size: 14 residues. Germline CDR1 and CDR2: SGHRS and YFSETQ. Unmatched junction bases numbered 9, after V lost 9 bases and J lost 6 bases. CDR3 in amino acids: CATRPGLAGLEQYF. The CDR3 DNA sequence: TGCGCCACACGGCCGGGACTAGCGGGACTCGAGCAGTACTTC.

The chain links TRBV7-9 to TRBJ2-2; D not certain. Germline loops: CDR1 SEHNR, CDR2 FQNEAQ (reference sequence). V dropped 4 bases and J dropped 3 bases, with 3 bases sitting between them. The CDR3 covers 12 residues. CDR3 residues: CASSSDTGELFF. DNA of the CDR3: TGTGCCAGCAGCTCCGACACCGGGGAGCTGTTTTTT. Drawing the rest from reference TRBV7-9 and TRBJ2-2, the complete variable domain is DTGVSQNPRHKITKRGQNVTFRCDPISEHNRLYWYRQTLGQGPEFLTYFQNEAQLEKSRLLSDRFSAERPKGSFSTLEIQRTEQGDSAMYLCASSSDTGELFFGEGSRLTVL.

V is TRBV5-4 and J is TRBJ1-2; unclear D gene. V dropped 3 bases and J dropped 8 bases, with 14 bases sitting between them. The CDR3 extends over 13 amino acids. Germline assignment: CDR1 SGHNT and CDR2 YYREEE (reference sequence). The chain's CDR3 is CASSSWGGRGYTF. CDR3 DNA sequence: TGTGCCAGCAGCTCGTGGGGTGGGCGAGGCTACACCTTC.